Each of the 22 T cell receptor beta chains below was sequenced from the same sample in a study of T-cell reconstitution after alpha-beta-depleted transplantation in children. Preparation of the TCRbeta library was carried out with unique molecular identifiers. TCRdb analysed the PCR reads with MiXCR anew, one entry per CDR3 protein. The sample has approximately 350,000 distinct CDR3 sequences, roughly 15% seen once. The sample in question was PBMCs, mostly from graft donor cells, obtained 360 days after TCRalphabeta/CD19-depleted stem cell transplant. The source of these receptors is a male patient under 10 years old who had a stem cell transplant for acute lymphoblastic leukemia, so the T cells may come from the graft donor.

This clonotype has a single count. The CDR3 ends on some other residue instead of the conserved phenylalanine or tryptophan, so this is likely a read error. The chain joins TRBV19 to TRBJ2-3; 7 bases line up with TRBD1. Germline CDR1 is LNHDA and CDR2 is SQIVND (reference sequence). V gave up 5 bases and J gave up 8 bases; unmatched junction bases: 10. The CDR3 is made up of 14 amino acids. The CDR3 bases are TGTGCCAGTAGTCCAGGACAGGCCTTCGGTACGCAGTATGTT. Amino acids: CASSPGQAFGTQYV.

The CDR3 DNA is TGCAGCGTTTGGACGGACCGAAACACCATATATTTT. It is translated as CSVWTDRNTIYF. The chain has TRBV29-1 and TRBJ1-3; D gene unclear. V lost 5 bases to trimming and J lost 5 bases, with 10 bases between them. Germline V gene data show CDR1 as SQVTM and CDR2 as ANQGSEA. CDR3 size: 12 residues.

The chain joins TRBV6-5 to TRBJ2-7, with 10 positions matching TRBD2. Trimming took 0 bases from V and 5 from J; bases not matched to a gene: 7. CDR1 and CDR2 (germline): MNHEY, SVGAGI. There are 16 residues in the CDR3. CDR3 sequence (DNA): TGTGCCAGCAGTTACTCGAGCGGGAGGGCCAGAGACGAGCAGTACTTC. This encodes CASSYSSGRARDEQYF.

The genes are TRBV24-1 and TRBJ2-3; D might be TRBD1 or TRBD2, each matching 5 bases. This CDR3 spans 14 amino acids. V gave up 2 bases and J gave up 4 bases, with 9 bases separating them. CDR1 and CDR2 from the germline V gene are KGHDR and SFDVKD. CDR3 bases: TGTGCCACCAGTGATTGGGGGTCCGCAGATACGCAGTATTTT. It translates to CATSDWGSADTQYF.

V is TRBV9 and J is TRBJ2-3; 11 bases line up with TRBD2. The CDR3 is made up of 18 amino acids. Germline V gives CDR1 SGDLS, CDR2 YYNGEE. V was clipped by 0 bases and J by 2 bases; unmatched bases: 8. The CDR3 DNA is TGTGCCAGCAGCGTAGCCGGGACTAGCGGCCTTTTCACAGATACGCAGTATTTT. This translates into CASSVAGTSGLFTDTQYF.

The rearrangement links TRBV6-1 to TRBJ2-7; D possibly corresponds to TRBD2 (6 bases). V was trimmed by 7 bases and J by 3 bases, leaving 19 bases between them. CDR3 length: 15 residues. Per germline, CDR1 MNHNS and CDR2 SASEGT. The CDR3 protein is CASTLSGTRNYEQYF. CDR3 in DNA: TGTGCCAGCACCCTCTCCGGGACTCGTAACTACGAGCAGTACTTC.

The chain couples TRBV4-2 to TRBJ1-1, with a tentative D call TRBD1 (5 bases). Trimming stripped 10 bases from V and 5 bases from J, with 17 bases between. CDR1 and CDR2 (germline): LGHNA, YNFKEQ. This CDR3 comprises 13 residues. CDR3 sequence (DNA): TGTGCCATGAGCCCCGGGGGGGGGACTGAAGCTTTCTTT. It encodes CAMSPGGGTEAFF.

The V and J genes are TRBV20-1 and TRBJ1-1, with a possible D match to TRBD1 (5 bases). CDR3 size: 10 residues. Looked up from germline, CDR1 is DFQATT and CDR2 is SNEGSKA (reference sequence). Trimming removed 5 bases at V and 10 bases at J, with 11 bases between. CDR3: CSALRDGAFF. CDR3 in DNA: TGCAGTGCTCTCCGGGACGGAGCTTTCTTT.

This clonotype was recorded a few times. The junction differs from germline at one of its ends, possibly a read error. V and J are TRBV20-1 and TRBJ1-6, with 11 nucleotides matching TRBD1. The CDR3 totals 13 residues. CDR1 and CDR2 (germline): DFQATT, SNEGSKA (reference sequence). This CDR3 reads CSARRTGGPVSWF. The CDR3 coding sequence is TGCAGTGCTAGAAGGACAGGGGGCCCTGTAAGCTGGTTT.

This rearrangement joins TRBV5-1 to TRBJ2-2, with D possibly being TRBD1 or TRBD2 (5 bases each). The V and J ends lost 4 bases and 2 bases respectively, with 15 bases between them. The germline V gene encodes CDR1 SGHRS and CDR2 YFSETQ. The CDR3 runs to 16 residues. The CDR3 loop reads CASSTRAGANTGELFF. DNA for the CDR3: TGCGCCAGCAGCACCCGAGCCGGGGCAAACACCGGGGAGCTGTTTTTT.

This chain connects TRBV20-1 to TRBJ1-4; 8 nucleotides match TRBD1. The ends lost 0 bases at V and 8 bases at J; junction bases unmatched: 8. CDR3 size: 15 residues. Germline CDR1 reads DFQATT; CDR2 reads SNEGSKA (reference sequence). The CDR3 reads CSARDPTGVKEKLFF. The CDR3 nucleotides are TGCAGTGCTAGAGATCCGACAGGGGTAAAAGAAAAACTGTTTTTT.

This clonotype was detected a few times. V and J are TRBV12-3 or TRBV12-4 and TRBJ2-7; the D is unclear. V lost 5 bases and J 7 bases, leaving 15 bases between the germline ends. The CDR3 consists of 13 residues. Written as DNA, the CDR3 is TGTGCCAGCAGTCCCGGAGCCGTTTGGGAGCAGTACTTC. Translated, it gives CASSPGAVWEQYF.

The V gene is TRBV7-2, the J gene TRBJ2-3, with TRBD1 matching 8 bases. The germline V gene has CDR1 SGHTA and CDR2 FQGNSA. With 5 bases clipped from V and 11 bases from J, the junction kept 6 bases outside the gene matches. The CDR3 spans 12 residues. The CDR3 region has the DNA TGTGCCAGCAGCCCTAGTACAGGGGGGCAGTATTTT. Protein: CASSPSTGGQYF.

The chain uses TRBV18 and TRBJ2-7; D unresolved. The CDR3 extends over 15 amino acids. Between the trimmed V and J ends, which lost 3 bases and 3 bases, there was a span of 15 bases. From germline, CDR1 is KGHSH and CDR2 LQKENI. This CDR3 is CASSPSSAGYYEQYF. CDR3 nucleotide sequence: TGTGCCAGCTCACCCTCGTCCGCAGGATACTACGAGCAGTACTTC.

This clonotype occurred a few times. This chain joins TRBV2 and TRBJ2-6; a weak D match, TRBD1 (6 bases). Trimming shortened V by 11 bases and J by 0 bases, and 11 bases separated the two germline ends. Germline CDR1 reads SNHLY; CDR2 reads FYNNEI. This CDR3 has 14 residues. The CDR3 sequence is CAGQILSGANVLTF. The CDR3 nucleotides are TGTGCCGGACAGATTCTCTCTGGGGCCAACGTCCTGACTTTC.

This clonotype was counted at least ten times. The chain combines TRBV5-1 with TRBJ1-1, with D possibly matching TRBD1 (5 bases). CDR1 and CDR2 from the germline V gene are SGHRS and YFSETQ. The germline V and J ends were trimmed by 7 bases and 6 bases, with 16 bases remaining between them. The CDR3 is 13 amino acids. CDR3 DNA: TGCGCCAGCCGCTCCGGGGCGGACGCTGAAGCTTTCTTT. Residues: CASRSGADAEAFF. The variable domain in full, with the rest retrieved from reference TRBV5-1 and TRBJ1-1, is KAGVTQTPRYLIKTRGQQVTLSCSPISGHRSVSWYQQTPGQGLQFLFEYFSETQRNKGNFPGRFSGRQFSNSRSEMNVSTLELGDSALYLCASRSGADAEAFFGQGTRLTVV.

The table lists this clonotype with many counts. The V and J genes are TRBV7-2 and TRBJ2-6; D not resolved. This CDR3 spans 14 amino acids. Germline CDR1 SGHTA, CDR2 FQGNSA. The V gene lost 5 bases and the J gene lost 3 bases, with 8 bases spanning the gap. The CDR3 sequence: CASSPSFGANVLTF. As DNA, the CDR3 is TGTGCCAGCAGCCCCAGTTTTGGGGCCAACGTCCTGACTTTC.

The rearrangement uses TRBV5-5 and TRBJ2-7, with D perhaps matching TRBD1 (6 bases). This CDR3 comprises 13 residues. V lost 5 bases to trimming and J lost 2 bases, with 11 bases between them. In germline, CDR1 is SGHKS, CDR2 YYEKEE (reference sequence). Here the CDR3 reads CASRVGQPYEQYF. CDR3 DNA sequence: TGTGCCAGCAGGGTTGGACAGCCCTACGAGCAGTACTTC. The full variable domain, in which reference TRBV5-5 and TRBJ2-7 provide the parts outside the CDR3, is DAGVTQSPTHLIKTRGQQVTLRCSPISGHKSVSWYQQVLGQGPQFIFQYYEKEERGRGNFPDRFSARQFPNYSSELNVNALLLGDSALYLCASRVGQPYEQYFGPGTRLTVT.

This clonotype appeared a few times. The chain combines TRBV28 with TRBJ2-1; 12 bases fit TRBD2. Germline V gene sequence: CDR1 MDHEN, CDR2 SYDVKM. The CDR3 consists of 18 residues. J lost 4 bases, V lost 6 bases, and 13 bases had no gene match. CDR3 coding DNA: TGTGCCAGCAGCCCCAGACTAGCGGGAGTTTCTATTTACAATGAGCAGTTCTTC. Its translation: CASSPRLAGVSIYNEQFF.

The chain carries TRBV30 and TRBJ2-3; 12 bases match TRBD2. From germline, CDR1 is GTSNPN and CDR2 SVGIG (reference sequence). This CDR3 has 15 residues. J was trimmed by 1 base and V by 2 bases; bases with no gene match: 1. As DNA, the CDR3 is TGTGCCTGGAGTAGACTAGCGGGAGGCACAGATACGCAGTATTTT. Its translation is CAWSRLAGGTDTQYF.

This clonotype came up many times. The CDR3 region is CASRADRTGELFF. CDR3 coding DNA: TGTGCCAGCAGAGCGGACAGGACCGGGGAGCTGTTTTTT. This chain joins TRBV12-3 or TRBV12-4 and TRBJ2-2, with TRBD1 matching 7 bases. The CDR3 has 13 residues. With 6 bases clipped from V and 5 bases from J, the junction kept 3 bases outside the gene matches.

V and J are TRBV4-3 and TRBJ1-2; 8 bases fit TRBD1. CDR1 is LGHNA and CDR2 is YSLEER in the germline V gene. The CDR3 extends over 15 amino acids. V lost 4 bases to trimming and J lost 0 bases; unmatched junction nucleotides: 4. Written as DNA, the CDR3 is TGCGCCAGCAGCCCGGACAGGGCTCCTAACTATGGCTACACCTTC. It specifies CASSPDRAPNYGYTF.